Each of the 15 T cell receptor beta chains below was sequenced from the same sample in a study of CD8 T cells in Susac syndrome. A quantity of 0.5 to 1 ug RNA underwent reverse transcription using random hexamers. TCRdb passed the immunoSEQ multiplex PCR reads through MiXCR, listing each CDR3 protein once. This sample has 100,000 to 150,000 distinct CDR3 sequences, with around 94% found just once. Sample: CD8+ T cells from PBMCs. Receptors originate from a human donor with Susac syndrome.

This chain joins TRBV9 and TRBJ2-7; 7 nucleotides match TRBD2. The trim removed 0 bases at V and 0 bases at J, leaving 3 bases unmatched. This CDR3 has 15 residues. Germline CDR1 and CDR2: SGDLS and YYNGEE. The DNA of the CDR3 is TGTGCCAGCAGCGTAGGCGGGAGCAGCTCCTACGAGCAGTACTTC. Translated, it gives CASSVGGSSSYEQYF.

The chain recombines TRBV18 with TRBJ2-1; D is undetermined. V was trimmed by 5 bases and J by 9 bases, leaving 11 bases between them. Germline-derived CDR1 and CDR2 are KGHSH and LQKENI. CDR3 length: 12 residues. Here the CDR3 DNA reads TGTGCCAGCTCAGTCGGCGATCTTGAGCAGTTCTTC. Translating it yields CASSVGDLEQFF.

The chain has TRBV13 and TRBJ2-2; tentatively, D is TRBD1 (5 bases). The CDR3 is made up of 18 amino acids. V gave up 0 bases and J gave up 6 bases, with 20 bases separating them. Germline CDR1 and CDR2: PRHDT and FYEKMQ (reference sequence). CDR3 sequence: CASSLGLPGQGSPGELFF. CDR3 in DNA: TGTGCCAGCAGCTTAGGCCTCCCCGGCCAGGGATCGCCCGGGGAGCTGTTTTTT.

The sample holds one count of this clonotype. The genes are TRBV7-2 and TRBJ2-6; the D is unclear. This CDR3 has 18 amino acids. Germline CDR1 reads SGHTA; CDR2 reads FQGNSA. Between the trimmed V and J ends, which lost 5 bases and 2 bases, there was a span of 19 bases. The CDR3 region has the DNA TGTGCCAGCAGCCCCCTCCCCAGCCACATAGCTGGGGCCAACGTCCTGACTTTC. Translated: CASSPLPSHIAGANVLTF.

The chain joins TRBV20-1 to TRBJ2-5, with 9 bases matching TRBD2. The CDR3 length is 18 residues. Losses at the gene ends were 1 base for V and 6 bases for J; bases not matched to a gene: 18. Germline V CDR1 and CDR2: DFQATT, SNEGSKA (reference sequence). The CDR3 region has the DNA TGCAGTGCTAGAGGAGGAGGATCGGAGCGGGGGGCCCCGAAGACCCAGTACTTC. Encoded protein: CSARGGGSERGAPKTQYF.

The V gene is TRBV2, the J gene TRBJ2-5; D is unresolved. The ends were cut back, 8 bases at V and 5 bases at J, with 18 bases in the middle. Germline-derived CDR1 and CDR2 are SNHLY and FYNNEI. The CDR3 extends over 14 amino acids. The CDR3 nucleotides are TGTGCCAGCTCCCCCGGCCCGGGCAGGGAGACCCAGTACTTC. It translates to CASSPGPGRETQYF.

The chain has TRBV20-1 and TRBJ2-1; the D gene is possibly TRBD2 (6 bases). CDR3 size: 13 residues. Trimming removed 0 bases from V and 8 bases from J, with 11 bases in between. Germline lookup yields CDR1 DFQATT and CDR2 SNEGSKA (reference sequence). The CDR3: CSARDPGEDEQFF. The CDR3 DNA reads TGCAGTGCTAGAGATCCGGGGGAGGATGAGCAGTTCTTC.

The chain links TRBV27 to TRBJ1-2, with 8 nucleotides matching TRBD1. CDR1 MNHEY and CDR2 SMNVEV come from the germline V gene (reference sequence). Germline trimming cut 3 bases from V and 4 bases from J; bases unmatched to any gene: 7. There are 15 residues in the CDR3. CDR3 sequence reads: CASSFGQGFTYGYTF. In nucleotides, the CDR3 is TGTGCCAGCAGTTTCGGACAGGGATTCACCTATGGCTACACCTTC.

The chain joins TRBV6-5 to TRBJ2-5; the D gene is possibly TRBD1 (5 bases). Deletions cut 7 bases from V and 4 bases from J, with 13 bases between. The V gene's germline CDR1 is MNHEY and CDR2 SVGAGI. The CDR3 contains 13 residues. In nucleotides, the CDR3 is TGTGCCAGCACCCCCGGGCAGGGAGAGACCCAGTACTTC. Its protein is CASTPGQGETQYF.

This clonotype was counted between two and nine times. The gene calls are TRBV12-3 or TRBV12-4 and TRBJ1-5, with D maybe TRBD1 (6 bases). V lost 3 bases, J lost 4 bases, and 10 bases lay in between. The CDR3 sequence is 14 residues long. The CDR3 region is CASSLARGNQPQHF. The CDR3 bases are TGTGCCAGCAGTTTGGCAAGGGGGAATCAGCCCCAGCATTTT.

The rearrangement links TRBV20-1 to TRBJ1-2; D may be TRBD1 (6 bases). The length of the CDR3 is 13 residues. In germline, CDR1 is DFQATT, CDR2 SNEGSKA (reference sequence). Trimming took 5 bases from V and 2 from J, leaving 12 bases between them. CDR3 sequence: CSALRDTNYGYTF. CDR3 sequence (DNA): TGCAGTGCTCTGAGGGACACAAACTATGGCTACACCTTC.

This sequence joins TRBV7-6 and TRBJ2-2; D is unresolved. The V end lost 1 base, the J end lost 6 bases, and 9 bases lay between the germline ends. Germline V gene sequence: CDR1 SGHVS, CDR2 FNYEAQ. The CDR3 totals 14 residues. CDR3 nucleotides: TGTGCCAGCAGCTTAGTCTGGGGATCCGGGGAGCTGTTTTTT. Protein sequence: CASSLVWGSGELFF.

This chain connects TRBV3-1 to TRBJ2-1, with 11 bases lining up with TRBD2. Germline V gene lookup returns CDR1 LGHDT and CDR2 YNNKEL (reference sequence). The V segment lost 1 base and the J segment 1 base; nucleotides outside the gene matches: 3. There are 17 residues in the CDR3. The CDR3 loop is CASSQGLAGISYNEQFF. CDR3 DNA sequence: TGTGCCAGCAGCCAAGGACTAGCGGGAATTTCCTACAATGAGCAGTTCTTC.

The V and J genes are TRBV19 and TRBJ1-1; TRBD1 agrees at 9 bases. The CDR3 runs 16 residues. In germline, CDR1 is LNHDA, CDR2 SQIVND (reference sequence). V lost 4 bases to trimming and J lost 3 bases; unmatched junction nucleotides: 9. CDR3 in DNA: TGTGCCAGTAGTAGGGACAGGGAAGGGGGCGACACTGAAGCTTTCTTT. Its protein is CASSRDREGGDTEAFF. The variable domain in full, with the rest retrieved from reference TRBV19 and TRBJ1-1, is DGGITQSPKYLFRKEGQNVTLSCEQNLNHDAMYWYRQDPGQGLRLIYYSQIVNDFQKGDIAEGYSVSREKKESFPLTVTSAQKNPTAFYLCASSRDREGGDTEAFFGQGTRLTVV.

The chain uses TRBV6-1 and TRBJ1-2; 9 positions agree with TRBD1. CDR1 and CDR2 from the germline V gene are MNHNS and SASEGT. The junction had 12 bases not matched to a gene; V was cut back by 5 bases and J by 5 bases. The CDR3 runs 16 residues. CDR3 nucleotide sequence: TGTGCCAGCAGTCCCACTAGGACAGGGGTGGCGTATGGCTACACCTTC. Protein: CASSPTRTGVAYGYTF.